This T cell receptor (beta chain) is from a study of blood T cell repertoires in COVID-19 (TCRdb year 2020). In the study overall: Collaborator samples came from the United States, Italy and Spain and covered acute and convalescent phases of COVID-19. The prospective study material was composed of cDNA or gDNA derived from T cells, B-cell-depleted T cells, or PBMCs. Deeply sampled blood TCRbeta repertoires from subjects exposed to, actively infected with, or recovered from COVID-19 were included in the dataset. The repertoires were released in a freely available public database intended as a resource for research on the immune response to SARS-CoV-2. Samples came from the ongoing ImmuneRACE study (first 160 participants) plus 1,254 subjects from 6 global collaborators. Nearly every sample came with metadata listing a de-identified subject ID, COVID-19 status, age in years and sex. HLA class I and class II types, where available, came from metadata supplied by the sample provider rather than from assay-based typing. The study at large found these results: Clinical and demographic metadata were provided uncurated, with the amount varying by source and participant.

Each collaborating institution followed its own protocols to collect whole blood in K2EDTA tubes. Collaborator samples were shipped for TCRbeta analysis as frozen whole blood, isolated PBMCs, or DNA extracted from either sample type. Worth noting for this clone: Its antigen remains undetermined. Base qualities are not at hand, and no much larger clone is one base apart.

TCRbeta CDR3 regions were amplified from genomic DNA by means of the immunoSEQ Assay, a bias-controlled multiplex PCR. The original pipeline was this. The number of nucleated cells in each sample was estimated from the amplification of reference gene primers within the assay. Sequence reads were collapsed and filtered to measure the absolute abundance of every unique TCRbeta CDR3 rearrangement. For each sample, productive Simpson clonality was calculated as the square root of Simpson's diversity index over productive rearrangements. TCRdb limited this immuneACCESS table to in-frame rearrangements with V and J called. A share of clones is missing; checked studies link under half to unresolved V genes, and the rest is unexplained. V, J and clone size are taken as reported in that table, and D and trimming were inferred from the DNA itself. This sample comprises about 260,000 clones, less than 90% of them detected only once. The ten biggest clones cover about an eighth of the sample.

As encoded in the germline V gene, CDR1 is MNHEY while CDR2 is SVGAGI. From the cysteine up to the phenylalanine, the CDR3 has a length of 15 residues. The DNA shown is the 45-base CDR3, in frame from base 1. V drops 8 bases and J drops 0 bases, leaving 14 bases in between. Recombination connected TRBV6-5 to TRBJ2-1; the D gene cannot be resolved reliably. Sequencing was performed on peripheral blood. This receptor was obtained from a human donor in a cohort sampled during active COVID-19. The CDR3 here reads CASGDPYLSYNEQFF. The DNA sequence follows: TGTGCCAGCGGAGATCCCTATCTCTCCTACAATGAGCAGTTCTTC.